This T cell receptor beta chain was recorded in a study of shared clonotypes between healthy human individuals. Produced via immunoSEQ multiplex PCR; TCRdb's table is partial and in-frame only. The sample contains about a million clones, more than 60% of which appear only once. About this clone itself: Its antigen is unidentified.

The study, taken as a whole, reports: About 5% of naive CD4 clonotypes were common to a few donors. The generation probabilities recorded for non-shared clonotypes fell below those of clonotypes shared by all four donors. Rarefaction analysis demonstrated incomplete sorted-subset sequencing notwithstanding large depth. Estimated richness values were generally larger in naive subsets than in memory subsets.

V lost 4 bases and J lost 4; bases outside the gene matches: 12. Germline CDR1 SGHRS, CDR2 YFSETQ. This CDR3 has 17 residues. The genes are TRBV5-1 and TRBJ2-2; 8 nucleotides align to TRBD1. Sequences were obtained from memory CD4+ T cells sorted from blood. Subset described: CD45RA-negative fraction. This TCR derives from a man aged 18 to 29 in good health. The CDR3 here is CASSPGQGLRGTGELFF. The CDR3 nucleotides are TGCGCCAGCAGCCCCGGACAGGGCCTTCGTGGCACCGGGGAGCTGTTTTTT.